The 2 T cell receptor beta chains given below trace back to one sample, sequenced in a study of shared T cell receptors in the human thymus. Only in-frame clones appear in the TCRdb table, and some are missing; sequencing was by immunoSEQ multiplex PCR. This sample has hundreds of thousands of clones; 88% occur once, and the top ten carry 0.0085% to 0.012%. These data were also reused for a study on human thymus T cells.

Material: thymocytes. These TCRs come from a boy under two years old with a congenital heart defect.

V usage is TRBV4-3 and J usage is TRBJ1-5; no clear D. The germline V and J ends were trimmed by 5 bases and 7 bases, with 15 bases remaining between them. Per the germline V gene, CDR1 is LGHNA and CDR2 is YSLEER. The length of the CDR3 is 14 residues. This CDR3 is CASSEGREGQPQHF. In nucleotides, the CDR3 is TGCGCCAGCAGCGAAGGGAGGGAAGGACAGCCCCAGCATTTT.

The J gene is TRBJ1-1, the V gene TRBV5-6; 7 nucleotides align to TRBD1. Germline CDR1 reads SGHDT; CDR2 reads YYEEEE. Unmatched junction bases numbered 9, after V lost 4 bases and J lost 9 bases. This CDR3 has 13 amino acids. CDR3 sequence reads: CASSNVETGKAFF. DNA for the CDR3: TGTGCCAGCAGCAATGTTGAGACAGGGAAAGCTTTCTTT.